This T cell receptor beta chain comes out of a study of T cells in Graves' hyperthyroidism and ophthalmopathy. Turning to the study itself: At the time of initial diagnosis and before any treatment, peripheral blood was collected. Findings and limits, study-wide: Most clonotypes that expanded in the thyroid above 0.001 also showed up in blood. Before onset, ophthalmopathy was predicted by the model a median roughly six months earlier.

This clonotype has at least ten counts. Its antigen remains unidentified. From 8.5 to 10 ml of fresh peripheral blood, PBMCs were isolated. TCR beta CDR3 regions were amplified from RNA transcripts. Researchers ran a first-round RT-PCR on the TCR CDR3 using the HTBI primer set. TCRdb itself ran the multiplex PCR reads through MiXCR, one entry per CDR3 protein. Among about 52,000 distinct CDR3 sequences listed, approximately 48% were seen once. The CDR3 runs to 16 residues. V was clipped by 3 bases and J by 9 bases; unmatched bases: 11. In germline, CDR1 is SGHNT, CDR2 YYREEE (reference sequence). Sequences were obtained from blood. V gene TRBV5-4 combines with J gene TRBJ2-1, with 11 bases matching TRBD1. The receptor was derived from a woman between 45 and 60 years old with Graves' ophthalmopathy. CDR3 loop: CASSSPDRGRFIEQFF. CDR3 DNA: TGTGCCAGCAGCTCGCCGGACAGGGGGCGCTTCATTGAGCAGTTCTTC. The whole variable domain, filled in from reference TRBV5-4 and TRBJ2-1, reads ETGVTQSPTHLIKTRGQQVTLRCSSQSGHNTVSWYQQALGQGPQFIFQYYREEENGRGNFPPRFSGLQFPNYSSELNVNALELDDSALYLCASSSPDRGRFIEQFFGPGTRLTVL.